One sample yielded the 27 T cell receptor beta chains listed below, sequenced in a study of shared clonotypes between healthy human individuals. Using immunoSEQ multiplex PCR, the repertoire was profiled, and TCRdb retains in-frame clones only, with some absent. This sample has roughly 2,300,000 clones, with 85% to 95% found just once. The specimen sequenced was naive CD4+ T cells from PBMCs. Subset indicated: CD45RA+ positively selected. The receptor source for this set is a man aged 18 to 35 in good health. Some clones in this sample may be carry-over from other donors' samples.

As for this clone: One junction end does not reproduce the germline sequence, and a read error may be involved. The chain has TRBV29-1 and TRBJ2-7, with 7 bases lining up with TRBD2. Germline loops: CDR1 SQVTM, CDR2 ANQGSEA. CDR3 size: 12 residues. The CDR3 DNA reads TGCAGCGTTGAAGATTGGCGGGGGACTCAAAACTTC. Translated, it gives CSVEDWRGTQNF.

CDR3 region: CASSGGGPETQYF. As DNA, the CDR3 is TGTGCCAGCTCTGGGGGGGGCCCAGAGACCCAGTACTTC. This chain links TRBV7-9 with TRBJ2-5, with a tentative D call TRBD2 (7 bases). The CDR3 covers 13 residues. Germline values: CDR1 SEHNR, CDR2 FQNEAQ (reference sequence). Trimming cost V 8 bases and J 4 bases, with 14 bases left between them.

Comments on this clone: The same CDR3 can be traced to other DNA sequences in this sample. This chain joins TRBV9 and TRBJ2-5; D uncertain. V dropped 0 bases and J dropped 2 bases, with 8 bases sitting between them. This CDR3 has 14 residues. Germline V lookup: CDR1 SGDLS, CDR2 YYNGEE. The CDR3: CASSVGAAQETQYF. The CDR3 nucleotides are TGTGCCAGCAGCGTAGGGGCAGCTCAAGAGACCCAGTACTTC.

With regard to this clone: Other DNA sequences in this specimen translate into the identical CDR3. CDR3 sequence: CASSVEGGKETQYF. In nucleotides, the CDR3 is TGTGCCAGCAGCGTAGAGGGCGGGAAGGAGACCCAGTACTTC. The J gene is TRBJ2-5, the V gene TRBV9; tentatively, D is TRBD2 (6 bases). The CDR3 is 14 amino acids. The V end was cut by 0 bases, the J end by 5 bases, with 11 bases between. In germline, CDR1 is SGDLS, CDR2 YYNGEE.

V is TRBV11-3 and J is TRBJ2-5; D remains unclear. The germline V and J ends were trimmed by 4 bases and 5 bases, with 5 bases remaining between them. CDR3 size: 11 residues. The germline V gene encodes CDR1 SGHNT and CDR2 YENEEA. The CDR3 spells CASSYGETQYF. The CDR3 nucleotides read TGTGCCAGCAGCTACGGGGAGACCCAGTACTTC.

The rearrangement joins TRBV7-9 to TRBJ2-1, with 7 bases that match TRBD1. J was trimmed by 8 bases and V by 5 bases; bases with no gene match: 12. This CDR3 has 15 residues. Germline loops: CDR1 SEHNR, CDR2 FQNEAQ (reference sequence). CDR3 sequence (DNA): TGTGCCAGCAGCCCCGGACAGGCGGCGGGCGATGAGCAGTTCTTC. Its translation is CASSPGQAAGDEQFF.

This chain links TRBV7-9 with TRBJ2-1; TRBD1 agrees at 7 bases. With V trimmed by 8 bases and J by 8 bases, 9 bases remained unmatched. The germline V gene encodes CDR1 SEHNR and CDR2 FQNEAQ (reference sequence). The CDR3 loop spans 13 amino acids. The CDR3 DNA is TGTGCCAGCTTACAGGGGCTCCGAGATGAGCAGTTCTTC. Protein: CASLQGLRDEQFF.

The chain links TRBV5-5 to TRBJ2-7; D is possibly TRBD2 (5 bases). CDR1 is SGHKS and CDR2 is YYEKEE in the germline V gene (reference sequence). This CDR3 is 17 amino acids long. With 0 bases removed from V and 4 bases from J, the gap between germline ends came to 20 bases. The CDR3 DNA follows: TGTGCCAGCAGCTTGGAGGCCCCGGGTGGAGGAAGGTACGAGCAGTACTTC. It translates to CASSLEAPGGGRYEQYF. Combining the CDR3 with reference TRBV5-5 and TRBJ2-7 gives the whole variable domain DAGVTQSPTHLIKTRGQQVTLRCSPISGHKSVSWYQQVLGQGPQFIFQYYEKEERGRGNFPDRFSARQFPNYSSELNVNALLLGDSALYLCASSLEAPGGGRYEQYFGPGTRLTVT.

This clone was observed a few times. The CDR3 nucleotides are TGTGCCAGCAGCCCGGACTCTAACACTGAAGCTTTCTTT. Protein sequence: CASSPDSNTEAFF. The V gene is TRBV2, the J gene TRBJ1-1; D gene ambiguous. Trimming removed 6 bases from V and 2 bases from J, with 10 bases in between. The CDR3 extends over 13 amino acids. Germline CDR1 and CDR2: SNHLY and FYNNEI.

The chain carries TRBV15 and TRBJ2-3; a possible D gene is TRBD2 (6 bases). The CDR3 consists of 17 residues. V was cut by 0 bases and J by 4 bases, with 17 bases left in between. CDR1 is LNHNV and CDR2 is YYDKDF in the germline V gene (reference sequence). CDR3 loop: CATSRDWEVRTPDTQYF. The CDR3 DNA sequence: TGTGCCACCAGCAGAGATTGGGAGGTGAGGACGCCAGATACGCAGTATTTT.

For the CDR3, the DNA is TGTGCCAGCAGCGCATTTTCGGGCGGCGAGCAGTACTTC. This codes for CASSAFSGGEQYF. V and J are TRBV5-6 and TRBJ2-7; no clear D. The CDR3 covers 13 residues. Germline V gene data show CDR1 as SGHDT and CDR2 as YYEEEE. The ends were cut back, 4 bases at V and 6 bases at J, with 14 bases in the middle.

This clone has only one observation. CDR3 DNA sequence: TGTGCCAGCCGGGACACCTTGAATCAGCCCCAGCATTTT. Its protein product is CASRDTLNQPQHF. The J gene is TRBJ1-5, the V gene TRBV6-1; tentatively, D is TRBD1 (6 bases). The V end lost 8 bases, the J end lost 4 bases, and 12 bases lay between the germline ends. CDR3 length equals 13 residues. The germline gives CDR1 MNHNS, CDR2 SASEGT.

The chain carries TRBV7-9 and TRBJ1-4; D perhaps matches TRBD1 (6 bases). V lost 1 base and J lost 8, with 20 bases in between. The CDR3 totals 17 residues. Germline lookup yields CDR1 SEHNR and CDR2 FQNEAQ (reference sequence). The DNA for the CDR3 is TGTGCCAGCAGCTTAGGGGGGCCTACTACGGCGGGCGAAAAACTGTTTTTT. Residues: CASSLGGPTTAGEKLFF.

The chain combines TRBV7-8 with TRBJ2-5, with 9 positions matching TRBD1. Germline V gene sequence: CDR1 SGHVS, CDR2 FQNEAQ. The length of the CDR3 is 14 residues. Trimming at V came to 5 bases and at J to 4 bases, leaving 5 bases not matched to a gene. The DNA for the CDR3 is TGTGCCAGCAGCGCCCAACAGGGGGCAGAGACCCAGTACTTC. Amino acid sequence: CASSAQQGAETQYF.

The chain combines TRBV6-6 with TRBJ2-7; 10 nucleotides agree with TRBD1. The CDR3 sequence is 14 residues long. The V gene's germline CDR1 is MNHNY and CDR2 SVGAGI (reference sequence). Trimming removed 0 bases from V and 6 bases from J; junction bases left unmatched: 2. The CDR3 is CASSYSGTGAEQYF. CDR3 nucleotide sequence: TGTGCCAGCAGTTACTCCGGGACAGGGGCCGAGCAGTACTTC.

With respect to this clone: Likely a read error: the CDR3 ends without its conserved phenylalanine or tryptophan. The chain carries TRBV6-5 and TRBJ1-2; TRBD1 is a possible D gene (5 bases). The V end was cut by 5 bases, the J end by 2 bases, with 6 bases between. This CDR3 region has 12 residues. In germline, CDR1 is MNHEY, CDR2 SVGAGI. For the CDR3, the DNA is TGTGCCAGCAGTCAGGGCAACTATGGCTACACCCTC. Protein product: CASSQGNYGYTL.

This clone was detected only once. The chain carries TRBV27 and TRBJ1-5, with a possible D match to TRBD1 (5 bases). V was shortened by 4 bases and J by 9 bases, with 16 bases between the two germline ends. The CDR3 length is 14 residues. Germline V CDR1 and CDR2: MNHEY, SMNVEV (reference sequence). In DNA form, the CDR3 reads TGTGCCAGCAGTTCCGGGGCGGCGGACGGGCCCCAGCATTTT. Its protein product is CASSSGAADGPQHF.

In regard to this clone: The same CDR3 is also encoded by other DNA sequences in this sample. CDR3 coding DNA: TGTGCCAGTAGTATAAACAGGGCGGCCTACGAGCAGTACTTC. This codes for CASSINRAAYEQYF. This chain connects TRBV19 to TRBJ2-7; tentative D call: TRBD1 (6 bases). CDR3 length equals 14 residues. Trimming removed 2 bases at V and 2 bases at J, with 10 bases between. Germline loops: CDR1 LNHDA, CDR2 SQIVND (reference sequence).

The CDR3 nucleotides are TGTGCCAGTAGCCCTCGGGGGGCGCGCGACGAGCAGTTCTTC. Translation: CASSPRGARDEQFF. The rearrangement links TRBV19 to TRBJ2-1, with D perhaps TRBD2 (7 bases). V was shortened by 6 bases and J by 10 bases, with 19 bases between the two germline ends. There are 14 residues in the CDR3. CDR1 and CDR2 from the germline V gene are LNHDA and SQIVND (reference sequence).

This chain uses TRBV6-5 with TRBJ1-1; maybe TRBD1 (5 bases). The CDR3 sequence is 16 residues long. Between the trimmed V and J ends, which lost 2 bases and 2 bases, there was a span of 15 bases. In germline, CDR1 is MNHEY, CDR2 SVGAGI. This chain's CDR3 is CASSYAPDSGNTEAFF. Written as DNA, the CDR3 is TGTGCCAGCAGTTACGCCCCAGACAGTGGTAACACTGAAGCTTTCTTT.

The J gene is TRBJ2-2, the V gene TRBV4-2; a possible D gene is TRBD2 (6 bases). From germline, CDR1 is LGHNA and CDR2 YNFKEQ. V lost 1 base to trimming and J lost 3 bases, with 12 bases between them. The CDR3 extends over 16 amino acids. Here the CDR3 DNA reads TGTGCCAGCAGCCAAGCTGGACTAAGGGACACCGGGGAGCTGTTTTTT. Protein: CASSQAGLRDTGELFF.

The rearrangement links TRBV14 to TRBJ2-7; D might be TRBD1 or TRBD2, each matching 5 bases. Germline CDR1 and CDR2: SGHDN and FVKESK. Trimming left V 3 bases short and J 0 bases short, with 18 bases between. The CDR3 length is 17 residues. Here the CDR3 DNA reads TGTGCCAGCAGCCACAGACCGGGACGGCCCAACTCCTACGAGCAGTACTTC. It specifies CASSHRPGRPNSYEQYF.

The V gene is TRBV6-5, the J gene TRBJ2-7; TRBD1 agrees at 8 bases. The V segment lost 2 bases and the J segment 6 bases; nucleotides outside the gene matches: 3. Germline V lookup: CDR1 MNHEY, CDR2 SVGAGI. This CDR3 contains 13 residues. CDR3 amino acids: CASSYTTGVEQYF. CDR3 DNA: TGTGCCAGCAGTTACACGACAGGGGTCGAGCAGTACTTC.

Points on this clone: This sample also contains other DNA sequences that code for the same CDR3. The DNA of the CDR3 is TGTGCCAGCAGCTTAGGGACAGATACGCAGTATTTT. It is translated as CASSLGTDTQYF. The chain carries TRBV7-9 and TRBJ2-3; D unresolved. V lost 1 base and J 3 bases, leaving 2 bases between the germline ends. The CDR3 extends over 12 amino acids. Germline V gives CDR1 SEHNR, CDR2 FQNEAQ (reference sequence). Looking up the rest from reference TRBV7-9 and TRBJ2-3 gives the full variable domain: DTGVSQNPRHKITKRGQNVTFRCDPISEHNRLYWYRQTLGQGPEFLTYFQNEAQLEKSRLLSDRFSAERPKGSFSTLEIQRTEQGDSAMYLCASSLGTDTQYFGPGTRLTVL.

This chain links TRBV7-2 with TRBJ2-1, with 10 nucleotides matching TRBD1. V was clipped by 2 bases and J by 6 bases; unmatched bases: 4. This CDR3 contains 15 residues. Germline values: CDR1 SGHTA, CDR2 FQGNSA. CDR3 residues: CASSLMGQGTNEQFF. In DNA form, the CDR3 reads TGTGCCAGCAGCTTAATGGGACAGGGGACCAATGAGCAGTTCTTC.

The rearrangement joins TRBV5-4 to TRBJ2-5, with 11 bases fitting TRBD2. CDR1 is SGHNT and CDR2 is YYREEE in the germline V gene (reference sequence). The CDR3 loop spans 16 amino acids. V lost 4 bases to trimming and J lost 4 bases; unmatched junction nucleotides: 9. The CDR3 loop reads CASSNVIGLAGETQYF. CDR3 sequence (DNA): TGTGCCAGCAGCAACGTAATTGGACTAGCGGGAGAGACCCAGTACTTC.

This chain connects TRBV5-1 to TRBJ2-2; TRBD1 matches at 9 bases. This CDR3 has 15 amino acids. CDR1 and CDR2 (germline): SGHRS, YFSETQ. Losses at the gene ends were 3 bases for V and 3 bases for J; bases not matched to a gene: 3. CDR3 in DNA: TGCGCCAGCAGCTCTGGACAGGGGCACACCGGGGAGCTGTTTTTT. Translating gives CASSSGQGHTGELFF.